These 8 T cell receptor beta chains originate from one sample sequenced in a study of T cells in Graves' hyperthyroidism and ophthalmopathy. Template material for amplifying TCR beta CDR3 regions consisted of RNA transcripts. The study used the HTBI primer set for a first-round RT-PCR of the TCR CDR3. A single record per CDR3 protein comes from TCRdb applying MiXCR to the multiplex PCR reads. Counted here are hundreds of thousands of distinct CDR3 sequences, around 20% occurring once; the ten biggest clones make up over 45%. The sequenced sample consisted of blood. The receptors here all came from a man aged 35-49 years with Graves' ophthalmopathy.

Many counts were recorded for this clonotype. The J gene is TRBJ1-1, the V gene TRBV6-2 or TRBV6-3; the D gene is possibly TRBD1 (5 bases). Germline-derived CDR1 and CDR2 are MNHEY and SVGEGT. V was pared by 6 bases and J by 2 bases, with 13 bases between. This CDR3 has 14 residues. The CDR3 DNA is TGTGCCAGCAGCAGCTACGGGACCAACACTGAAGCTTTCTTT. This encodes CASSSYGTNTEAFF.

The V and J genes are TRBV20-1 and TRBJ2-7; 7 bases align to TRBD2. This CDR3 has 13 residues. From germline, CDR1 is DFQATT and CDR2 SNEGSKA (reference sequence). Trimming at V came to 6 bases and at J to 3 bases, leaving 8 bases not matched to a gene. In nucleotides, the CDR3 is TGCAGTGCCCAAGCCGGGGGGAGCTACGAGCAGTACTTC. This sequence encodes CSAQAGGSYEQYF.

This clonotype showed up many times. The rearrangement uses TRBV18 and TRBJ2-7; D call uncertain. Germline V CDR1 and CDR2: KGHSH, LQKENI. This CDR3 region has 13 residues. V lost 3 bases and J 5 bases, leaving 11 bases between the germline ends. The CDR3 nucleotides are TGTGCCAGCTCACCCCCCTTTGCCAACGAGCAGTACTTC. This sequence encodes CASSPPFANEQYF. The full variable domain, in which reference TRBV18 and TRBJ2-7 provide the parts outside the CDR3, is NAGVMQNPRHLVRRRGQEARLRCSPMKGHSHVYWYRQLPEEGLKFMVYLQKENIIDESGMPKERFSAEFPKEGPSILRIQQVVRGDSAAYFCASSPPFANEQYFGPGTRLTVT.

The rearrangement joins TRBV6-1 to TRBJ2-7; maybe TRBD1 (6 bases). There are 16 residues in the CDR3. Germline V lookup: CDR1 MNHNS, CDR2 SASEGT. The V gene lost 8 bases and the J gene lost 3 bases, with 23 bases spanning the gap. CDR3 nucleotides: TGTGCCAGCCCAAGTCAACTGGACAGAAGAATCTACGAGCAGTACTTC. Protein product: CASPSQLDRRIYEQYF.

This clonotype was counted between two and nine times. This chain joins TRBV5-1 and TRBJ2-2; 10 bases agree with TRBD2. With 0 bases clipped from V and 7 bases from J, the junction kept 9 bases outside the gene matches. The CDR3 consists of 17 residues. CDR1 and CDR2 from the germline V gene are SGHRS and YFSETQ. The CDR3 nucleotides are TGCGCCAGCAGCTTGGTGCTAGCGGGAGTAACCGGCGGGGAGCTGTTTTTT. This gives the protein CASSLVLAGVTGGELFF. Full variable domain (rest looked up from reference TRBV5-1 and TRBJ2-2): KAGVTQTPRYLIKTRGQQVTLSCSPISGHRSVSWYQQTPGQGLQFLFEYFSETQRNKGNFPGRFSGRQFSNSRSEMNVSTLELGDSALYLCASSLVLAGVTGGELFFGEGSRLTVL.

The V and J genes are TRBV11-2 and TRBJ1-3; TRBD1 might be the D (5 bases). The CDR3 sequence is 18 residues long. Germline V CDR1 and CDR2: SGHAT, FQNNGV. Trimming left V 2 bases short and J 4 bases short, with 21 bases between. CDR3 sequence (DNA): TGTGCCAGCAGCTTAAGGGCGGCAGGGCAAGGTCGGGGAAACACCATATATTTT. Encoded protein: CASSLRAAGQGRGNTIYF.

This sequence joins TRBV25-1 and TRBJ2-3; the D gene is possibly TRBD1 (6 bases). This CDR3 is 15 amino acids long. CDR1 is MGHDK, CDR2 SYGVNS, per germline. Trimming shortened V by 1 base and J by 4 bases, and 12 bases separated the two germline ends. The chain's CDR3 is CASSEWRNRADTQYF. The CDR3 DNA follows: TGTGCCAGCAGTGAATGGAGGAACAGGGCAGATACGCAGTATTTT. Using reference TRBV25-1 and TRBJ2-3 for the parts outside the CDR3, the full variable domain is EADIYQTPRYLVIGTGKKITLECSQTMGHDKMYWYQQDPGMELHLIHYSYGVNSTEKGDLSSESTVSRIRTEHFPLTLESARPSHTSQYLCASSEWRNRADTQYFGPGTRLTVL.

This clonotype occurred a few times. V gene TRBV6-1 combines with J gene TRBJ1-1; TRBD1 matches at 7 bases. Trimming took 6 bases from V and 4 from J; bases not matched to a gene: 5. The V gene's germline CDR1 is MNHNS and CDR2 SASEGT. This CDR3 region has 13 residues. CDR3 nucleotides: TGTGCCAGCAGGAGGGCAGGGGGCACTGAAGCTTTCTTT. This sequence encodes CASRRAGGTEAFF.